This TCR beta chain was identified during a study of response to subunit inactivated influenza vaccine. The study, taken as a whole, reports: Every seasonal influenza vaccination brings in few new T cells, the authors suggested.

The germline gives CDR1 SEHNR, CDR2 FQNEAQ (reference sequence). Trimming cost V 6 bases and J 4 bases; bases outside gene matches: 8. The CDR3 consists of 14 residues. In TCRdb, the RT-PCR reads were re-called with MiXCR into one record per CDR3 protein. The data contain about 540,000 distinct CDR3 sequences, 14% of them seen just once; the ten biggest clones take up around 10%. About this clonotype itself: Its cognate antigen is unknown.

Sequenced material: PBMCs from blood, taken 11 to 12 days after vaccination. The TCR originated in a man over 45 who received an inactivated influenza vaccine. The chain recombines TRBV7-9 with TRBJ2-7; TRBD1 matches 8 bases. The CDR3 region has the DNA TGTGCCAGCAGTAAGGACAGGGTCCCTTACGAGCAGTACTTC. Amino acid sequence: CASSKDRVPYEQYF.